The source of this T cell receptor (beta chain) is a study of T-cell memory formation after mild COVID-19 (dated by TCRdb to the early 2020s). At the level of the whole study: Most TCR sequence clusters were specific to one of the two donors. In two donors, T-cell clones that expanded and contracted after mild COVID-19 were followed by sequencing TCRalpha and TCRbeta repertoires longitudinally. The cohort was made up of two young adult volunteers, one female and one male, who were previously healthy. Broader findings and caveats from the paper: Contracting CD4+ clones appeared mostly in the CM and EM memory subsets, whereas CD8+ clones were enriched in EMRA. The second-wave clones that peaked on day 37 were not confirmed to be SARS-CoV-2 specific. Clones that contracted from day 15 to 85 showed balanced CD4/CD8 phenotypes, whereas a second wave of clones that expanded from day 15 to 37 leaned towards CD4+. The study included only a couple of mild cases, and larger cohorts that include severe cases with pre-infection samples were judged to be necessary. Some responding clones were detected in pre-infection memory, suggesting pre-existing cross-reactive memory T cells joined the SARS-CoV-2 response.

PBMCs were isolated by Ficoll-Paque density gradient centrifugation. This clonotype appeared a single time. Its cognate antigen has yet to be identified. No much larger clonotype is one base removed from it; base qualities were not supplied. One read represents weak support. Sequencing used an Illumina NovaSeq 6000. TCRalpha and TCRbeta cDNA libraries were constructed by 5'RACE with constant-segment primers, with sample barcodes and unique molecular identifiers being introduced. RNA was extracted from every sample with Trizol reagent. Amplification of the libraries took two PCR steps, and the second step added a second sample barcode plus Illumina TruSeq adapters. Sequencing of libraries was performed on an Illumina NovaSeq with 2 x 150 bp paired-end reads. Per the original workflow: With migec v1.2.7, reads were demultiplexed and then collapsed into UMI-guided consensus sequences. With mixcr v2.1.11, UMI consensuses were aligned to TRA and TRB V and J templates and assembled into clonotypes. A clonotype was counted as expanded or contracted only when both edgeR and NoisET called the clonotype significant, with the noise models trained on biological replicates. For edgeR calls, a false discovery rate-adjusted p below 0.01 and a log2 fold-change threshold of 1 were applied. As an exploratory analysis of dynamics, max-normalized trajectories of the 1000 most abundant clonotypes were examined by PCA with hierarchical clustering. Separately sequenced CD4+ and CD8+ repertoires were used to assign the CD4 or CD8 phenotype of responding clones. TCRdb applied fastp at Q25 and MiXCR to the public reads, then kept only in-frame beta chains. Every distinct CDR3 protein forms one entry, paired with its most common genes and DNA. In this record, the V and J calls reflect TCRdb's handling and not the investigators' own analysis. Recorded for this sample are about 560,000 distinct CDR3 sequences; approximately 15% of them occurred a single time. About 8.6% of the sample is taken by the ten largest.

This sequence originates from an adult woman who had mild COVID-19 (a few samples of this study predate the infection). The sample titles of this study are shuffled in the database, so cell type and time point are left out; the donor was told from shared clones. The specimen sequenced was PBMCs or a T cell subset sorted from them (not recorded which).

The CDR3 here reads CASSPRQGEKTQYF. In nucleotides, the sequence is TGTGCCAGCTCACCAAGACAGGGGGAGAAGACCCAGTACTTC. The chain couples TRBV18 to TRBJ2-5; 9 middle bases align to TRBD1. CDR1 and CDR2 are drawn from the germline V gene: KGHSH, LQKENI. Trimming accounts for 2 bases at V and 6 bases at J, while the number of junction bases matched to no gene is 4. From the cysteine through the phenylalanine, the CDR3 covers 14 amino acids. Of the read, only the CDR3 DNA is kept; its 42 bases are in frame from base 1.